Sequencing of this T cell receptor beta chain was carried out in a study of blood T cell repertoires in COVID-19. Study as a whole: Samples came from the United States, Italy and Spain, spanning acute and convalescent COVID-19.

Resolution of symptoms, clearance, or two negative PCRs was present in recovered Cohort 3 donors. The CDR3 consists of 14 residues. CDR1 and CDR2 (germline): SGHTA, FQGNSA. V lost 5 bases and J 8 bases, leaving 15 bases between the germline ends. Authors' methods: Reference gene primer amplification yielded estimated nucleated cell counts. Profiled with immunoSEQ multiplex PCR; TCRdb holds only in-frame clones, not every one. V and J calls plus clone size are reproduced from that table; the DNA served to infer D and trimming. The repertoire holds more than 110,000 clones, with 80% to 90% as singletons.

What was sequenced was PBMCs or T cells enriched from blood (not recorded which). The TCR originated in a man aged 50-59 years who had recovered from COVID-19. The V gene is TRBV7-2, the J gene TRBJ1-4; perhaps TRBD1 as D (5 bases). Here the CDR3 reads CASSRGSLGEKLFF. CDR3 DNA sequence: TGTGCCAGCAGCCGGGGGTCTCTGGGAGAAAAACTGTTTTTT.